The 21 T cell receptor beta chains below were found in one sample sequenced in a study of CD8 T cells in ankylosing spondylitis. Study-wide results and limits: Several highly homologous variants made up a TCR beta motif, and this motif appeared characteristic of ankylosing spondylitis blood.

Their antigens are not known. TCRdb reprocessed the 5' RACE reads via MiXCR and lists one record per CDR3 protein. The sample holds around 890,000 distinct CDR3 sequences; 12% are singletons and the top ten take roughly 0.51%. Sequenced material: blood, either unsorted or a sorted T cell fraction (not recorded which). The origin of the receptors is a male donor with ankylosing spondylitis.

This clonotype was detected ten times or more. The chain links TRBV6-1 to TRBJ1-1; no reliable D call. CDR3 size: 13 residues. V shed 7 bases and J shed 0 bases, with 9 bases lying between them. Germline V gene data show CDR1 as MNHNS and CDR2 as SASEGT. The CDR3 loop reads CASKPYLNTEAFF. The CDR3 nucleotides are TGTGCCAGCAAACCGTATCTGAACACTGAAGCTTTCTTT.

The V call is TRBV5-1, the J call TRBJ1-4; D not certain. V lost 3 bases and J 1 base, leaving 10 bases between the germline ends. The CDR3 extends over 15 amino acids. The germline V gene has CDR1 SGHRS and CDR2 YFSETQ. DNA of the CDR3: TGCGCCAGCAGCTCTTCCCTGGGAACTAATGAAAAACTGTTTTTT. Translated, it gives CASSSSLGTNEKLFF.

The rearrangement uses TRBV9 and TRBJ2-1, with D uncertain. The CDR3 has 14 residues. Trimming shortened V by 4 bases and J by 0 bases, and 8 bases separated the two germline ends. The germline CDR1 and CDR2 sequences are SGDLS and YYNGEE. CDR3 sequence: CASSQTNSYNEQFF. As DNA, the CDR3 is TGTGCCAGCAGCCAGACAAACTCCTACAATGAGCAGTTCTTC. The whole variable domain, remainder taken from reference TRBV9 and TRBJ2-1, is DSGVTQTPKHLITATGQRVTLRCSPRSGDLSVYWYQQSLDQGLQFLIQYYNGEERAKGNILERFSAQQFPDLHSELNLSSLELGDSALYFCASSQTNSYNEQFFGPGTRLTVL.

In its sample, this clonotype was seen a few times. The V call is TRBV7-2, the J call TRBJ2-3, with TRBD1 matching 8 bases. CDR1 is SGHTA and CDR2 is FQGNSA in the germline V gene. The CDR3 runs 15 residues. V shed 4 bases, J shed 4 bases, and the junction held 7 bases outside the gene matches. In DNA, the CDR3 is TGTGCCAGCAGCTGGGCAGGGGGCGCCGCAGATACGCAGTATTTT. This encodes CASSWAGGAADTQYF.

The chain has TRBV11-2 and TRBJ1-2; D not certain. The CDR3 length is 13 residues. Trimming removed 5 bases from V and 4 bases from J, with 11 bases in between. Germline loops: CDR1 SGHAT, CDR2 FQNNGV. The CDR3 DNA sequence: TGTGCCAGCAGCGCCCTCGCGATCTATGGCTACACCTTC. Translated: CASSALAIYGYTF.

The table lists this clonotype with many counts. The chain is built from TRBV6-2 or TRBV6-3 and TRBJ2-7, with TRBD1 matching 8 bases. This CDR3 is 13 amino acids long. The ends lost 6 bases at V and 2 bases at J; junction bases unmatched: 3. CDR1 MNHEY and CDR2 SVGEGT come from the germline V gene. The CDR3, as DNA: TGTGCCAGCAGACTACAGGGGGCCTACGAGCAGTACTTC. Amino acids: CASRLQGAYEQYF.

V gene TRBV20-1 combines with J gene TRBJ1-1; D may be TRBD1 (5 bases). Germline CDR1 reads DFQATT; CDR2 reads SNEGSKA (reference sequence). Trimming took 0 bases from V and 2 from J, leaving 13 bases between them. The CDR3 loop spans 15 amino acids. The CDR3 DNA reads as TGCAGTGCTAGAGATCGGAGAGGGGTAAACACTGAAGCTTTCTTT. This translates into CSARDRRGVNTEAFF.

In its sample, this clonotype was seen many times. The chain employs TRBV20-1 and TRBJ2-1, with TRBD2 matching 8 bases. Looked up from germline, CDR1 is DFQATT and CDR2 is SNEGSKA (reference sequence). The CDR3 is 15 residues long. The V and J ends lost 0 bases and 6 bases, in that order; junction bases with no gene match: 7. CDR3 DNA sequence: TGCAGTGCTAGAGATCGGCTAGCGGGTTCCAATGAGCAGTTCTTC. Translating gives CSARDRLAGSNEQFF.

This clonotype has just a few counts. This sequence joins TRBV7-2 and TRBJ2-3; 7 bases are shared with TRBD2. Germline CDR1 reads SGHTA; CDR2 reads FQGNSA. V was clipped by 5 bases and J by 3 bases; unmatched bases: 8. The CDR3 has 15 residues. CDR3: CASSPQRGKTDTQYF. CDR3 nucleotide sequence: TGTGCCAGCAGCCCACAGCGGGGTAAAACAGATACGCAGTATTTT.

There are many counts of this clonotype. This rearrangement joins TRBV6-2 or TRBV6-3 to TRBJ2-2; D tentatively reads TRBD1 or TRBD2 (5 bases each). V was clipped by 5 bases and J by 1 base, with 11 bases between them. The length of the CDR3 is 15 residues. The V gene's germline CDR1 is MNHEY and CDR2 SVGEGT. In nucleotides, the CDR3 is TGTGCCAGCAGTCCCCCGGGACGGAACACCGGGGAGCTGTTTTTT. Translating it yields CASSPPGRNTGELFF.

Many counts were recorded for this clonotype. This chain links TRBV9 with TRBJ2-5, with D possibly called TRBD1 or TRBD2 (6 bases each). The V end was cut by 4 bases, the J end by 4 bases, with 17 bases between. Germline V gene lookup returns CDR1 SGDLS and CDR2 YYNGEE. This CDR3 is 15 amino acids long. CDR3 region: CASSNPGRGGETQYF. Written as DNA, the CDR3 is TGTGCCAGCAGCAATCCCGGCAGGGGAGGAGAGACCCAGTACTTC.

Only a few counts were recorded for this clonotype. The J gene is TRBJ1-1, the V gene TRBV5-1, with D unresolved. Trimming cost V 0 bases and J 2 bases, with 11 bases left between them. The CDR3 runs 15 residues. In germline, CDR1 is SGHRS, CDR2 YFSETQ. Written as DNA, the CDR3 is TGCGCCAGCAGCTTGGGGGTAGGAGACAACACTGAAGCTTTCTTT. Translation: CASSLGVGDNTEAFF.

This clonotype has only a few counts. The chain carries TRBV20-1 and TRBJ2-7; tentative D call: TRBD1 (5 bases). Germline V gene lookup returns CDR1 DFQATT and CDR2 SNEGSKA (reference sequence). This CDR3 spans 11 amino acids. Trimming left V 4 bases short and J 6 bases short, with 10 bases between. DNA for the CDR3: TGCAGTGCTAAAGCAGGGCGCGAGCAGTACTTC. This translates into CSAKAGREQYF.

This clonotype was observed a handful of times. The chain joins TRBV10-3 to TRBJ2-3; no firm D call. Trimming took off 3 bases at V and 1 base at J, with 8 bases between the two ends. Germline CDR1 ENHRY, CDR2 SYGVKD. The CDR3 has 14 amino acids. Written as DNA, the CDR3 is TGTGCCATCAGTGATTCCCTCGGCACAGATACGCAGTATTTT. Amino acid sequence: CAISDSLGTDTQYF.

In its sample, this clonotype was seen a few times. The J gene is TRBJ2-1, the V gene TRBV11-2; TRBD2 matches at 13 bases. In germline, CDR1 is SGHAT, CDR2 FQNNGV. The CDR3 length is 16 residues. The J segment lost 7 bases and the V segment lost 5 bases, leaving 8 bases of the junction unmatched. This CDR3 reads CASSLLAGGPRNEQFF. CDR3 nucleotides: TGTGCCAGCAGCCTACTAGCGGGAGGGCCTAGGAATGAGCAGTTCTTC.

This clonotype occurred a few times. The rearrangement links TRBV10-3 to TRBJ2-1; possibly TRBD2 for D (6 bases). The V end lost 3 bases, the J end lost 0 bases, and 24 bases lay between the germline ends. Germline CDR1 and CDR2: ENHRY and SYGVKD. The length of the CDR3 is 20 residues. The CDR3 DNA reads TGTGCCATCAGTGAAAGCCTGGGACTCCAGGGCAGGAGCTCCTACAATGAGCAGTTCTTC. This translates into CAISESLGLQGRSSYNEQFF.

The chain links TRBV20-1 to TRBJ2-3, with 8 bases matching TRBD2. Per germline, CDR1 DFQATT and CDR2 SNEGSKA (reference sequence). Trimming cost V 2 bases and J 4 bases; bases outside gene matches: 5. CDR3 length: 14 residues. CDR3 DNA: TGCAGTGCTAGACCAGCGGGAGAGGCAGATACGCAGTATTTT. Translating gives CSARPAGEADTQYF.

This clonotype was counted many times. The J gene is TRBJ1-1, the V gene TRBV29-1; D gene ambiguous. V lost 1 base and J lost 1, with 10 bases in between. CDR3 size: 14 residues. CDR1 is SQVTM and CDR2 is ANQGSEA in the germline V gene. CDR3: CSVEARLSNTEAFF. CDR3 nucleotide sequence: TGCAGCGTTGAAGCGAGACTCTCGAACACTGAAGCTTTCTTT.

This chain links TRBV12-3 or TRBV12-4 with TRBJ2-3; a possible D gene is TRBD2 (5 bases). The CDR3 loop spans 16 amino acids. Trimming removed 6 bases from V and 5 bases from J, with 21 bases in between. The CDR3 loop is CASSRRATTALDTQYF. For the CDR3, the DNA is TGTGCCAGCAGCCGCCGGGCGACTACCGCCTTAGATACGCAGTATTTT.

V and J are TRBV5-1 and TRBJ2-7, with D uncertain. CDR3 length: 17 amino acids. The germline V gene encodes CDR1 SGHRS and CDR2 YFSETQ. V shed 1 base and J shed 0 bases, with 17 bases lying between them. The CDR3 protein is CASSLSVVGIDSYEQYF. For the CDR3, the DNA is TGCGCCAGCAGCTTGTCGGTCGTCGGTATAGACTCCTACGAGCAGTACTTC. Full variable domain (rest looked up from reference TRBV5-1 and TRBJ2-7): KAGVTQTPRYLIKTRGQQVTLSCSPISGHRSVSWYQQTPGQGLQFLFEYFSETQRNKGNFPGRFSGRQFSNSRSEMNVSTLELGDSALYLCASSLSVVGIDSYEQYFGPGTRLTVT.

This clonotype was seen many times. J is TRBJ2-5 and V is TRBV20-1; TRBD1 aligns across 10 bases. The CDR3 sequence is 14 residues long. Germline assignment: CDR1 DFQATT and CDR2 SNEGSKA (reference sequence). Unmatched junction bases numbered 5, after V lost 3 bases and J lost 4 bases. CDR3 loop: CSARDRGGRETQYF. The CDR3 bases are TGCAGTGCTAGGGACAGGGGGGGAAGAGAGACCCAGTACTTC.